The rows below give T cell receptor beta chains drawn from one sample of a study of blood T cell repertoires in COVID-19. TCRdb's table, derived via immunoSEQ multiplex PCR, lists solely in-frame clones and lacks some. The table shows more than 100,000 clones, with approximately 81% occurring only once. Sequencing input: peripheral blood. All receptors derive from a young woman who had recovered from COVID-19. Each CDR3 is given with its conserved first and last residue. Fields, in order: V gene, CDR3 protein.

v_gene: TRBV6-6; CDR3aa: CASTPMSSGNTIYF
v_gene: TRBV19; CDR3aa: CASSSRTSPRYGYTF
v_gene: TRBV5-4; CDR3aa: CASSEGGLAGNEQFF
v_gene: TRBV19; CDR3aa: CASRIAGGSTDTQYF
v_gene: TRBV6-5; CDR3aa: CASSMDRSYNSPLHF
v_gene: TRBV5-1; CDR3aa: CASSSLDRGSYEQYF
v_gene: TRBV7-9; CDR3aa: CASSPGTWSGNQPQHF
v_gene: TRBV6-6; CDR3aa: CASSYPSGQGHGYTF
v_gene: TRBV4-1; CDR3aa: CASSQVLAADSYGYTF
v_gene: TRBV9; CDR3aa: CASSPSGGGTDTQYF
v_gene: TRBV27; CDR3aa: CASSYSGRRNEQYF
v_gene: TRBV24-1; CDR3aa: CATSPGQGGTNEKLFF
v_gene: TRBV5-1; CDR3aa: CASSPQGEVYEQYF
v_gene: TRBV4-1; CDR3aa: CASSGLAGTYNEQFF
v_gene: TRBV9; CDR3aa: CASSATAGNTIYF
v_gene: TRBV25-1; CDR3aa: CASTRLDEQFF
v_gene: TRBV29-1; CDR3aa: CSIRQGDEKLFF
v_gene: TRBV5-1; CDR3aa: CASSALGPSTNEKLFF
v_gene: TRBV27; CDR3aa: CASGSTVLKETQYF
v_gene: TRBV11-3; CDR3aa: CASSLPGADTQYF
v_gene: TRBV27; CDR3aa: CASSLSIGGGRSSYNEQFF
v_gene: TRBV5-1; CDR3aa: CASSPTSGSYEQFF
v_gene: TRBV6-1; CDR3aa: CASSGGGDRQSSYNEQFF
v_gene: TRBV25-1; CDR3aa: CASSESAERLGQFF
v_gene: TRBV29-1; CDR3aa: CSVTGSYGYTF
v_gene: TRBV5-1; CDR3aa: CASSLLSGTGELFF
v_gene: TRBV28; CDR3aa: CASSSGQGFYEQYF
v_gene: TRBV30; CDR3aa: CAWSGLSQAQYF
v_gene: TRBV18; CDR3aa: CASSPLRDLAKNIQYF
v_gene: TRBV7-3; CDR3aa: CASSLTGGEVDEQFF
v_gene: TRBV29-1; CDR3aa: CSVPGGEGAGELFF
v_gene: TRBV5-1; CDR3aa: CASSSGTSHNEQFF
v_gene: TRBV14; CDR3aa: CASSQEGTAGKHGYTF
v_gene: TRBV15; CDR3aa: CATSTTRVAGNTIYF
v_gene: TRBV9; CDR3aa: CASSVGSGQGEETQYF
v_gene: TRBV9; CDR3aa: CASSVVGGSGYNEQFF
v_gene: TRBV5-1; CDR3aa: CASSLAGISVGSNEAFF
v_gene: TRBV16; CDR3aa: CASSQSSSGRYEQYF
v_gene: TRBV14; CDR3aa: CASSQEGRTGDNEQFF
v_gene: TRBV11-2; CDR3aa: CASNRLAGGSSTDTQYF
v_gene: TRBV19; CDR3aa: CASGIAGGGTDTQYF